The next 16 T cell receptor beta chains were all read from a single sample in a study of cytomegalovirus exposure and HLA in healthy donors. PCR amplification relied on 60 Vbeta primers (plus 13 Jbeta primers). Only in-frame clones appear in the TCRdb table, and some are missing; sequencing was by immunoSEQ multiplex PCR. The sample consists of 130,000 to 150,000 clones, about 80% of them appearing once. The sample comprised PBMCs. The receptors shown here come from a man in his forties or fifties in good health and CMV-seropositive.

The chain has TRBV9 and TRBJ2-1; maybe TRBD1 (6 bases). V was clipped by 4 bases and J by 4 bases, with 15 bases between them. Germline V gene data show CDR1 as SGDLS and CDR2 as YYNGEE. CDR3 length: 15 residues. The CDR3 protein is CASSPHRTEYNEQFF. DNA for the CDR3: TGTGCCAGCAGCCCGCACCGGACAGAGTACAATGAGCAGTTCTTC.

This clone turned up a few times. V usage is TRBV9 and J usage is TRBJ2-1, with D possibly matching TRBD2 (6 bases). This CDR3 comprises 16 residues. Trimming took 1 base from V and 3 from J, leaving 14 bases between them. Germline-derived CDR1 and CDR2 are SGDLS and YYNGEE. CDR3 sequence: CASSVWGGVGYNEQFF. In nucleotides, the CDR3 is TGTGCCAGCAGCGTATGGGGCGGGGTAGGCTACAATGAGCAGTTCTTC.

This clone was seen a few times. J is TRBJ2-2 and V is TRBV4-1; D ambiguous. The CDR3 totals 14 residues. Trimming removed 3 bases from V and 1 base from J, with 6 bases in between. The germline V gene has CDR1 MGHRA and CDR2 YSYEKL. The CDR3 nucleotides read TGCGCCAGCAGCCATCCTCGGAACACCGGGGAGCTGTTTTTT. It translates to CASSHPRNTGELFF.

Only a few counts were recorded for this clone. The chain couples TRBV7-9 to TRBJ2-3; 7 bases are shared with TRBD1. This CDR3 is built from 15 residues. Germline assignment: CDR1 SEHNR and CDR2 FQNEAQ (reference sequence). The ends lost 3 bases at V and 0 bases at J; junction bases unmatched: 3. CDR3 amino acids: CASSFDRASTDTQYF. In DNA, the CDR3 is TGTGCCAGCAGCTTCGACAGGGCTAGCACAGATACGCAGTATTTT. Together with reference TRBV7-9 and TRBJ2-3, the CDR3 gives the full variable domain: DTGVSQNPRHKITKRGQNVTFRCDPISEHNRLYWYRQTLGQGPEFLTYFQNEAQLEKSRLLSDRFSAERPKGSFSTLEIQRTEQGDSAMYLCASSFDRASTDTQYFGPGTRLTVL.

The chain combines TRBV7-2 with TRBJ1-2; D is perhaps TRBD1 (5 bases). The CDR3 totals 15 residues. Germline V CDR1 and CDR2: SGHTA, FQGNSA. V was pared by 1 base and J by 2 bases, with 11 bases between. CDR3 sequence: CASSLGARANYGYTF. The CDR3 DNA reads as TGTGCCAGCAGCTTAGGGGCCAGGGCCAACTATGGCTACACCTTC.

This clone was seen just once. V is TRBV4-3 and J is TRBJ2-7; D unclear. The CDR3 runs 16 residues. Trimming cost V 1 base and J 0 bases, with 13 bases left between them. The germline CDR1 and CDR2 sequences are LGHNA and YSLEER. In DNA, the CDR3 is TGCGCCAGCAGCCAAGGCACAGCCGTATCCTCCTACGAGCAGTACTTC. It is translated as CASSQGTAVSSYEQYF.

This clone was counted between two and nine times. The CDR3 nucleotides read TGCGCCAGCAGCGCCTACCACAGGAACACTGAAGCTTTCTTT. Translating it yields CASSAYHRNTEAFF. The V call is TRBV5-1, the J call TRBJ1-1; no clear D gene. Trimming shortened V by 4 bases and J by 1 base, and 11 bases separated the two germline ends. The CDR3 consists of 14 residues. Germline loops: CDR1 SGHRS, CDR2 YFSETQ.

The chain has TRBV5-1 and TRBJ2-7; a possible D gene is TRBD1 (5 bases). In germline, CDR1 is SGHRS, CDR2 YFSETQ. The CDR3 spans 13 residues. V lost 2 bases to trimming and J lost 5 bases, with 11 bases between them. In nucleotides, the CDR3 is TGCGCCAGCAGCTTTGGGCAGGACAACGAGCAGTACTTC. Translating it yields CASSFGQDNEQYF.

The chain has TRBV2 and TRBJ2-3, with D possibly TRBD2 on 5 matching bases. This CDR3 has 14 residues. V was cut by 5 bases and J by 3 bases, with 12 bases left in between. CDR1 is SNHLY and CDR2 is FYNNEI in the germline V gene. For the CDR3, the DNA is TGTGCCAGCAGTCTCCGGGGATCGACAGATACGCAGTATTTT. Protein sequence: CASSLRGSTDTQYF. The full variable domain, rest sourced from reference TRBV2 and TRBJ2-3, is EPEVTQTPSHQVTQMGQEVILRCVPISNHLYFYWYRQILGQKVEFLVSFYNNEISEKSEIFDDQFSVERPDGSNFTLKIRSTKLEDSAMYFCASSLRGSTDTQYFGPGTRLTVL.

This clone has just one count. The CDR3, as DNA: TGCGCCAGCAACACAGGGGTCCCCGGGGAGCAGTACTTC. Translating it yields CASNTGVPGEQYF. The chain recombines TRBV5-1 with TRBJ2-7, with 7 bases fitting TRBD1. The germline CDR1 and CDR2 sequences are SGHRS and YFSETQ. V dropped 6 bases and J dropped 7; count of bases not matched to a gene: 10. The CDR3 totals 13 residues.

This sequence joins TRBV9 and TRBJ2-1; unclear D gene. V gave up 0 bases and J gave up 1 base, with 11 bases separating them. CDR1 is SGDLS and CDR2 is YYNGEE in the germline V gene. This CDR3 is 16 amino acids long. CDR3 amino acids: CASSVVSSGSYNEQFF. The CDR3 DNA sequence: TGTGCCAGCAGCGTAGTCTCTAGTGGGTCCTACAATGAGCAGTTCTTC.

This clone has a handful of counts. This rearrangement joins TRBV5-4 to TRBJ2-7; D is possibly TRBD2 (6 bases). V lost 0 bases and J lost 5, with 18 bases in between. The CDR3 is 16 amino acids. Germline loops: CDR1 SGHNT, CDR2 YYREEE (reference sequence). The CDR3 reads CASSLGLASVPHEQYF. The CDR3 nucleotides are TGTGCCAGCAGCTTGGGGCTAGCGTCAGTCCCCCACGAGCAGTACTTC.

The chain combines TRBV7-9 with TRBJ1-5; 9 nucleotides match TRBD1. The CDR3 covers 17 residues. The germline V gene encodes CDR1 SEHNR and CDR2 FQNEAQ (reference sequence). V lost 5 bases, J lost 2 bases, and 10 bases stayed unmatched. As DNA, the CDR3 is TGTGCCAGCAGCAGAGGACAGGGGAGAGTGGGCAATCAGCCCCAGCATTTT. This gives the protein CASSRGQGRVGNQPQHF.

The V gene is TRBV19, the J gene TRBJ1-3; D is possibly TRBD1 (6 bases). This CDR3 is 15 amino acids long. V was cut by 4 bases and J by 4 bases, with 14 bases left in between. Germline V gene lookup returns CDR1 LNHDA and CDR2 SQIVND (reference sequence). The CDR3: CASSTGQLTGNTIYF. CDR3 in DNA: TGTGCCAGTAGTACAGGACAGCTAACAGGAAACACCATATATTTT.

This clone was detected only once. This rearrangement joins TRBV15 to TRBJ2-7, with TRBD1 matching 7 bases. Germline V lookup: CDR1 LNHNV, CDR2 YYDKDF (reference sequence). CDR3 length equals 15 residues. Trimming at V came to 6 bases and at J to 2 bases, leaving 10 bases not matched to a gene. This CDR3 reads CATSVELGQTYEQYF. CDR3 DNA: TGTGCCACCAGTGTCGAGCTGGGACAGACCTACGAGCAGTACTTC.

The rearrangement links TRBV18 to TRBJ1-1; D is uncertain. The CDR3 loop spans 13 amino acids. Germline-derived CDR1 and CDR2 are KGHSH and LQKENI. V was pared by 4 bases and J by 7 bases, with 13 bases between. The CDR3 bases are TGTGCCAGCTCACTTCGGGAGAATGGTGAAGCTTTCTTT. Translated, it gives CASSLRENGEAFF.